This TCR beta chain was sequenced for a study of blood T cell repertoires in COVID-19. Study summary: COVID-19 samples from acute and convalescent phases originated in the United States, Italy and Spain. In each case, the material was cDNA or gDNA derived from T cells, B-cell-depleted T cells, or PBMCs.

In the original workflow: Scientists estimated how many nucleated cells there were by amplifying reference gene primers. Clones were sequenced by immunoSEQ multiplex PCR, and TCRdb holds only the in-frame ones, with some missing. From that table come the V and J calls and clone size; the DNA was used to work out D and trimming. The sample consists of around 260,000 clones, around 82% of them appearing once. Trimming stripped 3 bases from V and 1 base from J, with 2 bases between. CDR3 size: 12 residues. CDR1 and CDR2 (germline): PRHDT, FYEKMQ (reference sequence). Seattle enrolled patients during active infection and tracked them longitudinally.

The TCR sequence derives from a person between 65 and 80 years old with COVID-19, enrolled during active disease. What was sequenced was peripheral blood. The rearrangement uses TRBV13 and TRBJ2-3; D remains unclear. CDR3 nucleotide sequence: TGTGCCAGCAGCTTCGGCACAGATACGCAGTATTTT. This gives the protein CASSFGTDTQYF.